Reported below is one TCR beta chain. No antigen is known for it. The sample is drawn from a study of T cells in localized non-small cell lung cancer. Notes on the study in general: The study detected a median about 60 of the top 100 tumor clones in adjacent lung. Longer overall survival was linked to higher blood T cell density. Clonality of T cells reached its maximum in uninvolved adjacent lung, surpassing tumor.

Produced via immunoSEQ multiplex PCR; TCRdb's table is partial and in-frame only. The sample lists around 41,000 clones, around nine tenths occurring once. Germline CDR1 reads SQVTM; CDR2 reads ANQGSEA. There are 12 residues in the CDR3. Deletions cut 1 base from V and 11 bases from J, with 11 bases between. This clonotype was sampled from a female donor of 60 years or more with stage I squamous cell lung carcinoma. The chain links TRBV29-1 to TRBJ1-4; D gene uncertain. The sample consisted of peripheral blood, taken before any cancer treatment. DNA of the CDR3: TGCAGCGTTGAAGTGGGAACGACTAAACTGTTTTTT. Translated, it gives CSVEVGTTKLFF.